The T cell receptor beta chain described here comes from a study of blood T cell repertoires in COVID-19. Whole-study context: The United States, Italy and Spain provided the acute and convalescent COVID-19 samples. PBMCs, B-cell-depleted T cells, or T cells provided the cDNA or gDNA that made up the material.

Losses at the gene ends were 9 bases for V and 2 bases for J; bases not matched to a gene: 7. Per germline, CDR1 KGHDR and CDR2 SFDVKD. The CDR3 consists of 14 residues. Per the study methods: Amplified reference gene primers provided the basis for estimating nucleated cell counts. TCRdb's copy holds only in-frame clones and misses some; the assay was immunoSEQ multiplex PCR. The DNA gave D and trimming, while V, J and clone size come from that table. The sample shows 150,000 to 200,000 clones, 87% of them seen only once. This chain links TRBV24-1 with TRBJ2-3, with 7 bases matching TRBD2. The sequenced material came from peripheral blood. The receptor was derived from a young man with active or convalescent COVID-19. Here the CDR3 reads CATSPGGNTDTQYF. As DNA, the CDR3 is TGTGCCACCTCCCCCGGGGGGAACACAGATACGCAGTATTTT.